What follows describes a single TCR beta chain. The clone's antigen remains unknown. No clone much larger than this one lies a single base away; base qualities are absent. The data are from a study of cytomegalovirus exposure and HLA in healthy donors (dated by TCRdb to 2017 to 2019). Study-wide context: According to an earlier analysis of 587 of the donors, 150 million to 200 million T cells yielded 90 million to 140 million unique TCR beta sequences and 250 to 350 Gb of sequence data. Around 330 gigabases of sequencing data and about 92 million unique TCR sequences made up an early release that covered 640 HLA-typed donors. The genetic ancestry cluster associated with self-reported Caucasian donors included 70% to 85% of the approximately 400 genotyped donors. The study aimed to test whether cataloging public T cell receptors could reveal signatures of past pathogen exposure. The study used immunosequencing to profile the T cell repertoires of several hundred subjects and linked those repertoires to cytomegalovirus serostatus. Besides the first cohort of around 700 subjects, a separate validation cohort made up of over 100 different subjects was used. To predict cytomegalovirus infection status, the study combined high-throughput TCR immunosequencing, statistical association of individual TCRs with disease status, and machine learning. To study patterns of TCR occurrence, a later analysis re-analyzed previously published TCR beta repertoires from hundreds of donors and added high-resolution HLA genotyping. Rather than drawing on any new phenotypic data, the later analysis identified candidate immune exposures from TCR beta sequences and the way those sequences occurred across donors. To decide whether each TCR beta V gene segment behaved as functional or pseudogenic, an earlier analysis of over 500 of the donors relied on high-throughput TCR beta sequencing. Alongside the repertoire data, information on donor age, sex, ethnicity and CMV serostatus was compiled. In a later genetic analysis, genome-wide SNP genotypes for about 55% of the roughly 700 donors were used, and that subset was treated as a discovery cohort. Every discovery cohort repertoire had been produced on one sequencing platform. Class I and class II HLA loci were covered by the typing at four-digit resolution. Typing coverage differed by locus: A, B, C, DRB1 and DQB1 were typed in roughly 629-630 donors, DQA1 in about 500, DPA1 in 600 to 610, and DPB1 in approximately 450. Roughly five DR-DQ haplotypes were handled as single units for association and clustering because linkage in the cohort was strong. Among 398 genotyped donors of the cohort, an average of approximately 200,000 unique TCR beta nucleotide sequences was sequenced per donor, of which about 18% were non-productive. Summary of the overall study and its limitations: Cytomegalovirus status was reported to be diagnosed by the classifier with high specificity and sensitivity in both the original and validation cohorts. Specific HLA alleles were associated with over 15,000 TCR beta sequences at a false discovery rate of 0.05 in a later analysis. Across donors, most TCR sequences were observed very rarely, whereas some public TCRs were present in many individuals. The cohort was sequenced for TCR beta chains only, and without alpha or paired-chain data the features that could be detected were limited. According to the authors, the approach could potentially be generalized to other disease states and immunological phenotypes. Sequencing depth was assumed to be roughly uniform across donors in the presence/absence analyses, though that assumption may not hold. An association between a missense DCLRE1C variant and V-gene and J-gene trimming of TCR beta chains was found in a later genetic analysis and replicated in an independent cohort. In a later analysis, most CMV-associated TCR beta chains were found to appear HLA-restricted, with HLA associations seemingly driven largely by CMV exposure. The only immune exposure information available for the cohort was CMV serostatus. An earlier analysis of approximately 530 of the donors showed that most TCR beta V segments appeared in productive rearrangements either about 87% or about 30% of the time, which broadly matched IMGT annotations. In a later genetic analysis, fewer N-insertions in productive TCRs were reported among donors in an Asian-associated ancestry cluster than the roughly 670-donor mean. In vitro tests confirmed that three of the cytomegalovirus-associated TCR beta chains recognize cytomegalovirus antigens. Linkage disequilibrium might explain the correlated functional status among segregating V segments, but an unknown experimental factor could not be excluded. According to a later analysis, parvovirus B19, influenza, CMV and Epstein-Barr virus appeared linked to several top co-occurrence clusters. Because some donors lacked HLA typing at each locus, the association tests relied only on the typed subset. A cluster of highly shared sequence variants was judged likely to represent a technical artifact of the sequencing pipeline. When HLA alleles, especially DR and DQ, strongly co-occurred, attributing TCR associations to individual alleles was difficult. In a later analysis, TCR association rates were found to vary across HLA loci, with the most associated TCRs seen for DRB1 alleles and the fewest for HLA-C alleles. The study gave a list of over 150 TCR beta chains associated with cytomegalovirus. In a later analysis, HLA-associated TCR beta chains were found to be more clonally expanded and to have lower generation probabilities than equally common non-associated chains. A further reported finding was that TCR beta sequences accurately predicted the HLA-A and HLA-B alleles for most subjects in the first cohort. Because counts were too low, roughly 18 rarely observed V segments, including chromosome 9 orphons, were left out of the earlier analysis of about 620 of the donors.

In total, more than 500 healthy bone marrow donors made up the cohort. All cohort members were sampled while nominally healthy, although unrecorded immune exposures were likely present. The donor tested CMV seronegative and was one of the 352 seronegative cohort members. Each donor provided a peripheral blood sample, and peripheral blood mononuclear cells were used for TCR beta sequencing. Genomic DNA extraction from the blood cell samples was performed with the Qiagen DNeasy Blood Extraction Kit. The library was obtained by the immunoSEQ multiplex PCR assay. A mixture of 60 forward primers for TCR Vbeta segments and 13 reverse primers for TCR Jbeta segments was used in the multiplex PCR. A multiplex PCR assay on genomic DNA amplified the CDR3 region of rearranged TCR beta genes. On the Illumina HiSeq System, the amplified TCR beta libraries were sequenced as 87-base-pair reads. The paper's data handling went like this. A later analysis tallied 80 million to 95 million unique TCR beta chains across the 666 repertoires, and approximately 11 million of those chains were shared by two or more donors. To remove PCR and sequencing errors, raw reads were error-corrected and collapsed into unique sequences using a nearest-neighbor algorithm that merged closely related sequences. CDR3 sequences were aligned to IMGT reference sequences to assign V, D and J gene segments. For a sequence to be retained, a match of at least six nucleotides to both a V gene segment and a J gene segment was required. A rearrangement was called productive if the CDR3 had no stop codons and remained in frame with V and J, and every other rearrangement was called non-productive. Following IMGT convention, CDR3 was defined as the stretch from the second conserved V-encoded cysteine to the conserved J-encoded phenylalanine. Sequences without an unambiguous match to a single V gene segment were excluded from the earlier analysis of a few hundred of the donors. An earlier analysis of several hundred of the donors called V segments functional above 56.7% productive rearrangements and segregating when the between-donor standard deviation exceeded 5%. A statistical classification framework was developed to diagnose cytomegalovirus status using the catalog of TCR beta chain sequences. In a later analysis, TCR nucleotide sequences were compared against IMGT/GENE-DB human TR gene sequences so that V and J genes could be assigned. Using the TCRdist pipeline, a later analysis assigned CDR3 sequences along with most-parsimonious VDJ recombination scenarios. In a later analysis, every TCR beta chain was defined by the combination of its CDR3 amino acid sequence and its V-gene family, and reads without a unique V-gene family were dropped. A later analysis removed 600 or so highly shared, low-generation-probability nucleotide sequences to deal with suspected cross-contamination and a sequencing artifact. In a later analysis, a clonal expansion index for each public chain was calculated from normalized within-repertoire ranks of inferred template counts. Generation probabilities in a later analysis came from a VDJ recombination model fitted to out-of-frame rearrangements, and those results were checked against IGoR. In a later analysis, hypergeometric tests were used to score TCR-TCR, TCR-HLA and TCR-CMV co-occurrence, with a repertoire-size bias correction applied to TCR pairs. In a later analysis, false discovery rates were estimated by permuting HLA or CMV assignments 20 times. In a later analysis, co-occurring TCRs were grouped with DBSCAN, and TCRdist sequence similarity was added when clustering was performed within HLA-allele-positive subsets. Repertoires with fewer than 30,000 or more than 120,000 public chains, plus five repertoires with anomalous nucleotide sharing, were excluded from co-occurrence clustering. This is the immuneACCESS table as TCRdb keeps it, with only in-frame sequences that have V and J called. A part of the clones is gone; compared with another copy, unresolved V genes explain less than half, and the rest is unexplained. Clone size and V and J calls were adopted from that table, with D and trimming inferred from the DNA. A total of roughly 200,000 clones appear in this sample, 70% to 85% of them only once. The ten top clones hold 0.69% of the sample.

The sequencing sample was made of PBMCs. This TCR derives from a woman between 35 and 50 years old in good health and CMV-seronegative.

This receptor carries the CDR3 CASSSGTASAEAFF. The nucleotide sequence reads TGTGCCAGCAGTTCCGGGACAGCCTCCGCTGAAGCTTTCTTT. Rearrangement joined TRBV27 to TRBJ1-1; TRBD1 agrees with 7 junctional bases. The germline V and J ends show losses of 4 bases and 6 bases respectively, and no gene match explains 8 bases of the junction. The CDR3 numbers 14 residues from cysteine through phenylalanine. Just CDR3 DNA is preserved here, 42 bases in frame from base 1. The CDR1 and CDR2 encoded by the germline V gene (reference sequence) are MNHEY and SMNVEV.